This record covers a single T cell receptor beta chain. Its antigen is unidentified. This record belongs to a study of CD8 T cells in ankylosing spondylitis. Study-wide findings and caveats: Roughly eight highly homologous variants made up a TCR beta motif that seemed to typify ankylosing spondylitis blood. Disease-linked clones were reportedly significantly enriched in matched ankylosing spondylitis synovial fluid.

A quantitative 5'-RACE method, one with molecular barcodes, was used to make TCR beta libraries. TCRdb redid the calling of the 5' RACE reads with MiXCR, one entry per CDR3 protein. The data contain about 750,000 distinct CDR3 sequences, roughly 20% of them seen just once; the ten biggest clones take up about 19%. This sequence originates from a male donor with ankylosing spondylitis. Specimen: blood, either unsorted or a sorted T cell fraction (not recorded which).

CDR3 in DNA: TGTGCCAGCAGTTACTGGCGGGGGCCTCAGAGGACCCAGTACTTC. Translated, it gives CASSYWRGPQRTQYF. The rearrangement joins TRBV6-2 or TRBV6-3 to TRBJ2-5; tentatively, D is TRBD2 (7 bases). CDR1 is MNHEY, CDR2 SVGEGT, per germline. There are 15 residues in the CDR3. V lost 1 base, J lost 7 bases, and 16 bases lay in between.